Following are 17 T cell receptor beta chains from one sample sequenced in a study of lymphopenia after photon versus proton radiotherapy. The assay was immunoSEQ multiplex PCR, and TCRdb's table has in-frame clones only and misses some. The sample has fewer than 50,000 clones, 65% to 90% seen once. The source material was peripheral blood, sampled from a patient treated with photon-based radiotherapy. These receptors came from a man in his forties or fifties with gastric cancer.

This rearrangement joins TRBV5-1 to TRBJ2-2; D may correspond to TRBD1 or TRBD2 (5 bases each). V was pared by 9 bases and J by 2 bases, with 8 bases between. The CDR3 runs to 12 residues. Germline loops: CDR1 SGHRS, CDR2 YFSETQ. CDR3 residues: CATGTNTGELFF. The CDR3 coding sequence is TGCGCCACCGGGACCAACACCGGGGAGCTGTTTTTT. The full variable domain, with the rest looked up from reference TRBV5-1 and TRBJ2-2, is KAGVTQTPRYLIKTRGQQVTLSCSPISGHRSVSWYQQTPGQGLQFLFEYFSETQRNKGNFPGRFSGRQFSNSRSEMNVSTLELGDSALYLCATGTNTGELFFGEGSRLTVL.

The gene calls are TRBV25-1 and TRBJ1-2, with D uncertain. This CDR3 comprises 12 residues. Germline V gene sequence: CDR1 MGHDK, CDR2 SYGVNS. Trimming removed 6 bases at V and 8 bases at J, with 13 bases between. The CDR3 reads CASRAAELGYTF. The CDR3 DNA reads TGTGCCAGCAGGGCTGCTGAGTTGGGCTACACCTTC.

The chain carries TRBV5-1 and TRBJ1-6; TRBD1 is a possible D gene (6 bases). Trimming took 4 bases from V and 9 from J, leaving 20 bases between them. CDR1 is SGHRS and CDR2 is YFSETQ in the germline V gene. The CDR3 covers 16 residues. CDR3 region: CASSHRDTQSGSPLHF. The CDR3, as DNA: TGCGCCAGCAGCCACCGGGACACTCAAAGCGGTTCACCCCTCCACTTT. Based on the CDR3 plus reference TRBV5-1 and TRBJ1-6, the full variable domain is KAGVTQTPRYLIKTRGQQVTLSCSPISGHRSVSWYQQTPGQGLQFLFEYFSETQRNKGNFPGRFSGRQFSNSRSEMNVSTLELGDSALYLCASSHRDTQSGSPLHFGNGTRLTVT.

This rearrangement joins TRBV4-3 to TRBJ1-2; a weak D match, TRBD1 (5 bases). Germline CDR1 is LGHNA and CDR2 is YSLEER. Deletions cut 0 bases from V and 0 bases from J, with 11 bases between. CDR3 length: 16 amino acids. CDR3 loop: CASSQEGAKANYGYTF. CDR3 DNA sequence: TGCGCCAGCAGCCAAGAAGGGGCCAAAGCTAACTATGGCTACACCTTC.

The chain employs TRBV2 and TRBJ1-2, with TRBD1 as a possible D gene (5 bases). The V end lost 7 bases, the J end lost 1 base, and 13 bases lay between the germline ends. The CDR3 covers 14 residues. Germline V CDR1 and CDR2: SNHLY, FYNNEI. The DNA for the CDR3 is TGTGCCAGCAAGACAGAGGTACTTAACTATGGCTACACCTTC. Protein: CASKTEVLNYGYTF.

The chain links TRBV9 to TRBJ1-1; TRBD1 matches at 8 bases. Trimming cost V 4 bases and J 1 base; bases outside gene matches: 18. Germline loops: CDR1 SGDLS, CDR2 YYNGEE. The CDR3 sequence is 19 residues long. The CDR3 reads CASSSPHNSAGGWNTEAFF. CDR3 DNA: TGTGCCAGCAGCTCCCCCCATAACTCCGCAGGGGGCTGGAACACTGAAGCTTTCTTT.

V and J are TRBV6-6 and TRBJ2-5; 9 nucleotides agree with TRBD2. The germline V gene has CDR1 MNHNY and CDR2 SVGAGI (reference sequence). The J segment lost 4 bases and the V segment lost 6 bases, leaving 6 bases of the junction unmatched. The CDR3 runs to 14 residues. CDR3 loop: CASSLAGAAETQYF. The CDR3 DNA sequence: TGTGCCAGCAGCTTAGCGGGGGCGGCAGAGACCCAGTACTTC.

The chain carries TRBV11-3 and TRBJ1-1; possible D gene TRBD1, 6 bases. The CDR3 sequence is 13 residues long. In germline, CDR1 is SGHNT, CDR2 YENEEA. V was trimmed by 6 bases and J by 1 base, leaving 9 bases between them. The CDR3 loop is CASSSQGNTEAFF. The CDR3 region has the DNA TGTGCCAGCAGTTCACAGGGGAACACTGAAGCTTTCTTT.

The chain joins TRBV19 to TRBJ1-1, with D perhaps matching TRBD1 (5 bases). Deletions cut 4 bases from V and 10 bases from J, with 16 bases between. The length of the CDR3 is 13 residues. CDR1 and CDR2 from the germline V gene are LNHDA and SQIVND (reference sequence). In nucleotides, the CDR3 is TGTGCCAGTAGTAGATCCGGGGAGAGGGGAGCTTTCTTT. It specifies CASSRSGERGAFF.

This chain connects TRBV19 to TRBJ1-5; 7 nucleotides line up with TRBD1. There are 13 residues in the CDR3. The V and J ends lost 6 bases and 6 bases, in that order; junction bases with no gene match: 5. Germline assignment: CDR1 LNHDA and CDR2 SQIVND (reference sequence). CDR3 amino acids: CASSTGAGQPQHF. The CDR3 DNA follows: TGTGCCAGTAGCACAGGGGCGGGTCAGCCCCAGCATTTT.

This clone was seen just once. This chain joins TRBV5-8 and TRBJ1-2; 7 nucleotides agree with TRBD1. Germline CDR1 SGHTS, CDR2 YDEGEE. V was clipped by 4 bases and J by 4 bases; unmatched bases: 1. The CDR3 loop spans 12 amino acids. This CDR3 reads CASSRDSYGYTF. The CDR3 nucleotides read TGTGCCAGCAGCCGGGACAGCTATGGCTACACCTTC.

The chain recombines TRBV14 with TRBJ2-5, with a weak D call TRBD1 (5 bases). V was clipped by 1 base and J by 2 bases, with 11 bases between them. Germline lookup yields CDR1 SGHDN and CDR2 FVKESK. CDR3 length: 15 residues. In DNA form, the CDR3 reads TGTGCCAGCAGCCAAGGGGCGACAGTACAAGAGACCCAGTACTTC. Its translation is CASSQGATVQETQYF.

V usage is TRBV30 and J usage is TRBJ1-4; D gene ambiguous. The CDR3 has 11 amino acids. CDR1 is GTSNPN and CDR2 is SVGIG in the germline V gene (reference sequence). V was clipped by 1 base and J by 8 bases, with 5 bases between them. The CDR3 DNA reads TGTGCCTGGAGTGGGAGAGAAAAACTGTTTTTT. The encoded protein is CAWSGREKLFF.

This clone was observed a few times. The chain has TRBV7-3 and TRBJ2-7; 8 positions match TRBD1. V dropped 1 base and J dropped 3; count of bases not matched to a gene: 5. The germline V gene encodes CDR1 SGHTA and CDR2 FQGTGA. The CDR3 is 15 residues long. Here the CDR3 reads CASSLRGTGGYEQYF. In nucleotides, the CDR3 is TGTGCCAGCAGCTTAAGGGGGACAGGAGGCTACGAGCAGTACTTC.

V and J are TRBV9 and TRBJ1-2; TRBD1 is a possible D gene (6 bases). The CDR3 consists of 13 residues. V lost 2 bases to trimming and J lost 2 bases, with 7 bases between them. The germline V gene encodes CDR1 SGDLS and CDR2 YYNGEE. The CDR3 nucleotides are TGTGCCAGCAGCGTGGGGACAAACTATGGCTACACCTTC. Protein product: CASSVGTNYGYTF.

The chain uses TRBV7-9 and TRBJ2-2, with D possibly TRBD2 on 6 matching bases. The CDR3 loop spans 14 amino acids. CDR1 and CDR2 (germline): SEHNR, FQNEAQ (reference sequence). V was shortened by 5 bases and J by 4 bases, with 11 bases between the two germline ends. The CDR3 nucleotides read TGTGCCAGCAGCGCCCGGGACTCCACCGGGGAGCTGTTTTTT. Translating it yields CASSARDSTGELFF.

J is TRBJ2-5 and V is TRBV7-6; 8 positions match TRBD1. TRBJ2-7 explains the end of the DNA better; the J call may be wrong. There are 13 residues in the CDR3. From germline, CDR1 is SGHVS and CDR2 FNYEAQ. CDR3 in DNA: TGTGCCAGCACGTTGGGACAGGACTACGAGCAGTACTTC. It is translated as CASTLGQDYEQYF.